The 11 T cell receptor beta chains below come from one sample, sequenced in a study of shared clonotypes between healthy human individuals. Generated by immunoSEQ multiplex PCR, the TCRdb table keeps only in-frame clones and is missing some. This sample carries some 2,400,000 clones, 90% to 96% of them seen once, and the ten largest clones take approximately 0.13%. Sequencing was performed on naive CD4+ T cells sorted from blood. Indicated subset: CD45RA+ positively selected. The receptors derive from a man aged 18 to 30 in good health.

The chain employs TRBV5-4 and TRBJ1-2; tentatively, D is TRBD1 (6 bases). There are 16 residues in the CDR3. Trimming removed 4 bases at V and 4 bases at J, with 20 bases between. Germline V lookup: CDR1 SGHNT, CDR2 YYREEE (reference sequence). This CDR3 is CASSPVDRTTGYGYTF. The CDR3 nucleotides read TGTGCCAGCAGCCCCGTTGACAGGACGACTGGCTATGGCTACACCTTC.

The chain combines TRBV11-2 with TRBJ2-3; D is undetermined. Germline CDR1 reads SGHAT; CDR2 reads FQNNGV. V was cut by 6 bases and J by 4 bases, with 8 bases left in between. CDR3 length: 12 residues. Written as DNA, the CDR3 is TGTGCCAGCAGACGGTTCCCAGATACGCAGTATTTT. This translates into CASRRFPDTQYF. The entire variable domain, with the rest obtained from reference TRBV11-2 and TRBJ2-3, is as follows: EAGVAQSPRYKIIEKRQSVAFWCNPISGHATLYWYQQILGQGPKLLIQFQNNGVVDDSQLPKDRFSAERLKGVDSTLKIQPAKLEDSAVYLCASRRFPDTQYFGPGTRLTVL.

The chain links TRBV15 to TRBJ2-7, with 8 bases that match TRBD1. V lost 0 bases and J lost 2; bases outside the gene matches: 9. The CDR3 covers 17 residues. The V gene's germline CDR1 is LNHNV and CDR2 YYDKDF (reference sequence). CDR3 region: CATSRDLIGTGPYEQYF. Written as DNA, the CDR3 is TGTGCCACCAGCAGAGATCTGATAGGGACAGGCCCCTACGAGCAGTACTTC.

CDR3 sequence reads: CAWSGTLYTYEQYF. The DNA for the CDR3 is TGTGCCTGGTCCGGGACCCTGTACACCTACGAGCAGTACTTC. V and J are TRBV30 and TRBJ2-7, with D possibly called TRBD1 or TRBD2 (5 bases each). The CDR3 is 14 residues long. Germline V lookup: CDR1 GTSNPN, CDR2 SVGIG (reference sequence). V was cut by 5 bases and J by 2 bases, with 16 bases left in between. The full variable domain, rest sourced from reference TRBV30 and TRBJ2-7, is SQTIHQWPATLVQPVGSPLSLECTVEGTSNPNLYWYRQAAGRGLQLLFYSVGIGQISSEVPQNLSASRPQDRQFILSSKKLLLSDSGFYLCAWSGTLYTYEQYFGPGTRLTVT.

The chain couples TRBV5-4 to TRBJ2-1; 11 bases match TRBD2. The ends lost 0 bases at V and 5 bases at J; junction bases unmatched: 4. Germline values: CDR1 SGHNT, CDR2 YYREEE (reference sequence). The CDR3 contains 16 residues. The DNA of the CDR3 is TGTGCCAGCAGCTTGGCTAGCGGGGGGCCTAACAATGAGCAGTTCTTC. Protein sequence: CASSLASGGPNNEQFF. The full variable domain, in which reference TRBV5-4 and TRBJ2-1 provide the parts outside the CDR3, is ETGVTQSPTHLIKTRGQQVTLRCSSQSGHNTVSWYQQALGQGPQFIFQYYREEENGRGNFPPRFSGLQFPNYSSELNVNALELDDSALYLCASSLASGGPNNEQFFGPGTRLTVL.

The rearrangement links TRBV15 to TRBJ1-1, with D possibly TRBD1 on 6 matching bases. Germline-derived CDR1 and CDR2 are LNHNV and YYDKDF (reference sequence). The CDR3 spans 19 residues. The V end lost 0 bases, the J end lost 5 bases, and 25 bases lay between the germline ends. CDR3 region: CATSRDPGPGAKRVTEAFF. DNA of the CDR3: TGTGCCACCAGCAGAGATCCGGGTCCAGGGGCTAAACGGGTGACTGAAGCTTTCTTT.

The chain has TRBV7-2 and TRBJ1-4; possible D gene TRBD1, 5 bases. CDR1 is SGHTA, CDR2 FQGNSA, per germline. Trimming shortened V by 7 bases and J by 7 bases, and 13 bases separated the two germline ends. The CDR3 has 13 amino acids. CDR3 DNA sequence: TGTGCCAGCACCAGATGGGGGGGTGAAAAACTGTTTTTT. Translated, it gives CASTRWGGEKLFF.

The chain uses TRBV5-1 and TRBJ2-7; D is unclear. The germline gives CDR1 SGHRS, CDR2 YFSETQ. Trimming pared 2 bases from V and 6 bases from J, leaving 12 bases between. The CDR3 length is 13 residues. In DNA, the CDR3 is TGCGCCAGCAGCTTTGAAGGCGCCAGCGAGCAGTACTTC. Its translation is CASSFEGASEQYF.

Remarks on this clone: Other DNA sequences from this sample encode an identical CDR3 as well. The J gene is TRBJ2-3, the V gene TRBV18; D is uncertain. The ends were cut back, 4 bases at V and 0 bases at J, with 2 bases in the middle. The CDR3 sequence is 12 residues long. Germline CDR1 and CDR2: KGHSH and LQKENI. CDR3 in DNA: TGTGCCAGCTCACGGAGCACAGATACGCAGTATTTT. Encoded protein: CASSRSTDTQYF.

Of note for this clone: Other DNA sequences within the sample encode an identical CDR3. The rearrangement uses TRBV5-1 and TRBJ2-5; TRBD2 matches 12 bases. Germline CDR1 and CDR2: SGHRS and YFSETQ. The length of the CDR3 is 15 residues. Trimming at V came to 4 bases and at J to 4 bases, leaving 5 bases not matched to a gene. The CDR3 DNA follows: TGCGCCAGCAGCCTAGCGGGAGGGCCCGGAGAGACCCAGTACTTC. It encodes CASSLAGGPGETQYF.

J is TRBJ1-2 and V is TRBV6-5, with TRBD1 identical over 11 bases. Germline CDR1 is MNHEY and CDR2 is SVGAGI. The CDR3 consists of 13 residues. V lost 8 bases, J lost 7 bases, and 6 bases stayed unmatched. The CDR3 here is CASLDRGRGGYTF. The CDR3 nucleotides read TGTGCCAGCCTGGACAGGGGGCGCGGTGGCTACACCTTC.